This is a list of T cell receptor beta chains from one sample in a study of beta chain features in type 1 diabetes. Method: immunoSEQ multiplex PCR; TCRdb's copy keeps in-frame clones and lacks some. Of about 340,000 clones in the sample, about 13% were seen once. The sample consisted of naive CD4+ T cells from blood. The receptors stem from a woman between 18 and 29 years old with type 1 diabetes. The CDR3 runs from the conserved cysteine through the conserved F or W. Clone size is not always given. Where it is, it says once, few, many or a class for expanded clones.

size	V	length	J	CDR3
few	TRBV28	15	TRBJ2-7	CASSPAGTGVGEQYF
few	TRBV18	12	TRBJ2-1	CASSPPVHEQFF
NA	TRBV5-1	17	TRBJ1-5	CASSPGGTGDSNQPQHF
NA	TRBV5-5	13	TRBJ1-1	CASSLLMNTEAFF
NA	TRBV7-9	13	TRBJ2-3	CASSLFGTDTQYF
NA	TRBV5-1	14	TRBJ1-2	CASKTGGTNYGYTF
few	TRBV28	13	TRBJ2-2	CASVDTNTGELFF
NA	TRBV5-1	14	TRBJ1-2	CASSSVAPVYGYTF
NA	TRBV29-1	12	TRBJ2-3	CSVRDFMDTQYF
NA	TRBV30	14	TRBJ1-1	CAWSHGGSRSEAFF
few	TRBV2	11	TRBJ1-5	CASRGDQPQHF
NA	TRBV15	16	TRBJ1-5	CATSREYDRHNQPQHF
NA	TRBV18	13	TRBJ1-1	CASSFGEDTEAFF
NA	TRBV7-2	14	TRBJ1-2	CASSLLGANYGYTF
NA	TRBV5-1	15	TRBJ2-1	CASQASGRMYNEQFF
NA	TRBV19	15	TRBJ2-6	CASSTGTAVANVLTF